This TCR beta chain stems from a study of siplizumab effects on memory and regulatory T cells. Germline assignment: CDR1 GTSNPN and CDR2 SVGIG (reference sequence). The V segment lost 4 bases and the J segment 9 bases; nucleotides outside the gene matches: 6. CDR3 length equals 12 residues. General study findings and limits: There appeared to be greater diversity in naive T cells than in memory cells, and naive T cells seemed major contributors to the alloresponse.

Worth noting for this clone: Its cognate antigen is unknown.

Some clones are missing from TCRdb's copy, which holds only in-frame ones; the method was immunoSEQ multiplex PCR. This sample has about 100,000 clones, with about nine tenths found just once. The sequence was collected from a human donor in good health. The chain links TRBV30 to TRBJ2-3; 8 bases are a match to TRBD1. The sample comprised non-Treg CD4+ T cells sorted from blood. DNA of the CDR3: TGTGCCTGGATATCCGGGACAGGAACGCAGTATTTT. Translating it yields CAWISGTGTQYF.